This T cell receptor (beta chain) was obtained from a study of cytomegalovirus exposure and HLA in healthy donors (dated by TCRdb to about 2017). With regard to the full study: In an earlier analysis of approximately 640 of the donors, 250 to 300 Gb of sequence data and just under 120 million unique TCR beta sequences from about 190 million T cells were reported. The T cell repertoires of several hundred subjects were profiled by immunosequencing and related to cytomegalovirus serostatus. Every discovery cohort repertoire had been produced on one sequencing platform. High-throughput TCR immunosequencing, statistical association of individual TCRs with disease status, and machine learning were combined to predict cytomegalovirus infection status. On average, around 230,000 unique TCR beta nucleotide sequences were sequenced per donor among roughly 430 genotyped donors of the cohort, with about 19% of those sequences being non-productive. The study aimed to test whether signatures of past pathogen exposure could be identified by cataloging public T cell receptors. Roughly five DR-DQ haplotypes were handled as single units for association and clustering because linkage in the cohort was strong. Of the 350 to 450 genotyped donors, over 70% fell in the genetic ancestry cluster associated with self-reported Caucasian donors. In a later genetic analysis, genome-wide SNP genotypes for about 55% of the roughly 700 donors were used, and that subset was treated as a discovery cohort. The number of typed donors differed by locus: roughly 620-640 for A, B, C, DRB1 and DQB1; approximately 540 for DQA1; over 600 for DPA1; and 400 to 480 for DPB1. Donor age, sex, ethnicity and CMV serostatus were collected together with the repertoire data. An early release covering roughly 600 HLA-typed donors comprised 250 to 350 gigabases of sequencing data and tens of millions of unique TCR sequences. In addition to the first cohort of 500 to 850 subjects, a separate validation cohort of some 120 different subjects was used. An earlier analysis of approximately 630 of the donors applied high-throughput TCR beta sequencing to assess whether each TCR beta V gene segment acted as functional or pseudogenic. Both class I and class II loci were covered by HLA typing, at four-digit resolution. Rather than drawing on any new phenotypic data, the later analysis identified candidate immune exposures from TCR beta sequences and the way those sequences occurred across donors. A later analysis re-examined previously published TCR beta repertoires from more than 600 donors and added high-resolution HLA genotyping to investigate patterns of TCR occurrence. General conclusions and limits of the study: A few of the identified cytomegalovirus-associated TCR beta chains were confirmed in vitro to be specific for cytomegalovirus antigens. A later analysis found that TCR association rates varied across HLA loci, with DRB1 alleles showing the most associated TCRs and HLA-C alleles the fewest. The study gave a list of some 150 TCR beta chains associated with cytomegalovirus. Roughly uniform sequencing depth across donors was assumed in presence/absence analyses, although this assumption may not hold. A further reported finding was that TCR beta sequences accurately predicted the HLA-A and HLA-B alleles for most subjects in the first cohort. Specific HLA alleles were associated with 18,000 or so TCR beta sequences at a false discovery rate of 0.05 in a later analysis. A later analysis found that most CMV-associated TCR beta chains appeared HLA-restricted, with HLA associations seemingly driven largely by CMV exposure. Linkage disequilibrium might explain the correlated functional status among segregating V segments, but an unknown experimental factor could not be ruled out. Only TCR beta chains were sequenced in this cohort, and the absence of alpha or paired-chain data limited detectable features. In a later analysis, HLA-associated TCR beta chains were found to be more clonally expanded and to have lower generation probabilities than equally common non-associated chains. According to the authors, the approach could potentially be generalized to other disease states and immunological phenotypes. About 17 rarely observed V segments, including chromosome 9 orphons, were excluded from the earlier analysis of about 610 of the donors because counts were too low. The sequencing pipeline was judged likely to have produced a cluster of highly shared sequence variants as a technical artifact. CMV serostatus was the only immune exposure information available for the cohort. According to a later genetic analysis, donors in an Asian-associated ancestry cluster had fewer N-insertions in productive TCRs than the approximately 610-donor mean. Cytomegalovirus status was reported to be diagnosed by the classifier with high specificity and sensitivity in both the original and validation cohorts. While some public TCRs were present in many individuals, most TCR sequences turned up only very rarely across donors. An association between a missense DCLRE1C variant and V-gene and J-gene trimming of TCR beta chains was found in a later genetic analysis and replicated in an independent cohort. In a later analysis, several top co-occurrence clusters were reported to appear linked to parvovirus B19, influenza, CMV and Epstein-Barr virus. In an earlier analysis of fewer than 700 of the donors, most TCR beta V segments appeared in productive rearrangements about 87% or about 30% of the time, broadly matching IMGT annotations. When HLA alleles, especially DR and DQ, strongly co-occurred, attributing TCR associations to individual alleles was difficult. Because some donors lacked HLA typing at each locus, the association tests relied only on the typed subset.

Library preparation was by the immunoSEQ multiplex PCR assay. The multiplex PCR relied on a mix of 60 forward primers for TCR Vbeta segments and 13 reverse primers for TCR Jbeta segments. A multiplex PCR assay on genomic DNA amplified the CDR3 region of rearranged TCR beta genes. Amplified TCR beta libraries were sequenced as 87-base-pair reads on the Illumina HiSeq System. Per the source publication's procedure: A later analysis counted approximately 84 million unique TCR beta chains across the 666 repertoires, and some 11 million of these chains were shared by at least two donors. Raw reads were error-corrected and collapsed into unique sequences with a nearest-neighbor algorithm that merged closely related sequences to remove PCR and sequencing errors. V, D and J gene segments were assigned by aligning CDR3 sequences to IMGT reference sequences. Each retained sequence needed at least a six-nucleotide match to both a V gene segment and a J gene segment. Rearrangements were classified as productive when the CDR3 lacked stop codons and remained in frame with V and J, and all other rearrangements were classified as non-productive. Following IMGT convention, CDR3 was defined as the stretch from the second conserved V-encoded cysteine up to the conserved J-encoded phenylalanine. Sequences without an unambiguous match to a single V gene segment were excluded from the earlier analysis of 450 to 750 of the donors. In an earlier analysis of 587 of the donors, V segments were called functional above 56.7% productive rearrangements and were called segregating when the between-donor standard deviation exceeded 5%. A statistical classification framework was built to diagnose cytomegalovirus status from the catalog of TCR beta chain sequences. V and J gene assignment, in a later analysis, came from comparing TCR nucleotide sequences with IMGT/GENE-DB human TR gene sequences. In a later analysis, CDR3 sequences and most-parsimonious VDJ recombination scenarios were assigned using the TCRdist pipeline. In a later analysis, each TCR beta chain was defined by its CDR3 amino acid sequence together with its V-gene family, and reads lacking a unique V-gene family were excluded. A later analysis removed 500 to 600 highly shared, low-generation-probability nucleotide sequences to deal with suspected cross-contamination and a sequencing artifact. In a later analysis, a clonal expansion index for each public chain was calculated from normalized within-repertoire ranks of inferred template counts. A later analysis computed generation probabilities with a VDJ recombination model fitted to out-of-frame rearrangements, and checked the results against IGoR. In a later analysis, TCR-TCR, TCR-HLA and TCR-CMV co-occurrence was scored with hypergeometric tests, and a repertoire-size bias correction was applied to TCR pairs. A later analysis estimated false discovery rates by permuting HLA or CMV assignments 20 times. A later analysis grouped co-occurring TCRs with DBSCAN, adding TCRdist sequence similarity when clustering within HLA-allele-positive subsets. For co-occurrence clustering, repertoires with fewer than 30,000 or more than 120,000 public chains were excluded, along with several repertoires with anomalous nucleotide sharing. This immuneACCESS table, as held by TCRdb, lists in-frame sequences with V and J called but not all clones. Of the missing ones, under half trace to an unresolved V gene in checked studies; the others have no known cause. The V and J calls and clone size are taken from that table; D and trimming were inferred from the DNA. The sample records roughly 68,000 clones, around four fifths of which are singletons. The ten largest account for about 5.5% of the sample.

With respect to this clone: Which antigen it targets is not known. No quality values exist for individual bases; no much larger clone is one base distant.

The cohort consisted of 666 healthy bone marrow donors. Cohort members were all nominally healthy when sampled, although unrecorded immune exposures were likely present. The donor tested CMV seropositive and was one of the 289 seropositive cohort members. A peripheral blood sample was provided by each donor, and peripheral blood mononuclear cells were used for TCR beta sequencing. Genomic DNA was extracted from the blood cell samples with the Qiagen DNeasy Blood Extraction Kit. The TCR comes from a male donor in good health and CMV-seropositive. The source material was PBMCs.

The nucleotides read TGCGCCAGCAGTCGATGGGCCGGGACAGAGGAAATCACAGATACGCAGTATTTT. Its protein reads: CASSRWAGTEEITDTQYF. Recombination connected TRBV10-1 to TRBJ2-3, with 7 bases aligning to TRBD1. Reading from cysteine to phenylalanine, the CDR3 counts 18 amino acids. The only DNA kept is the CDR3, 54 bases in frame from the first base. Ends trimmed: V by 5 bases, J by 2 bases; bases unmatched to a gene: 16. The germline V gene (reference sequence) sets CDR1 to WNHNN and CDR2 to SYGVQD.